This T cell receptor beta chain was observed in a study of Ad26.COV2.S vaccination and SARS-CoV-2 variants. Treatment noted: some 19 received Ad26.COV2.S at low or high dose, single or two shots; roughly five received placebo; per-sample allocation not given. All samples were drawn on day 63, counting from the first vaccine or placebo injection. CDR3 length: 13 amino acids. Germline CDR1 reads SGHTA; CDR2 reads FQGNSA. V lost 11 bases and J lost 5, with 15 bases in between. Method: immunoSEQ multiplex PCR; TCRdb's copy keeps in-frame clones and lacks some. Among some 340,000 clones listed, about 82% were seen once.

The origin of this receptor is a person aged 18 to 59 who received the Ad26.COV2.S COVID-19 vaccine or a placebo. Here the sequenced sample was peripheral blood, taken in a trial of Ad26.COV2.S vaccine versus placebo. The gene calls are TRBV7-2 and TRBJ2-2; weak D call: TRBD1 (6 bases). This CDR3 is CAQGQGKTGELFF. CDR3 DNA: TGTGCCCAAGGGCAGGGGAAAACCGGGGAGCTGTTTTTT.